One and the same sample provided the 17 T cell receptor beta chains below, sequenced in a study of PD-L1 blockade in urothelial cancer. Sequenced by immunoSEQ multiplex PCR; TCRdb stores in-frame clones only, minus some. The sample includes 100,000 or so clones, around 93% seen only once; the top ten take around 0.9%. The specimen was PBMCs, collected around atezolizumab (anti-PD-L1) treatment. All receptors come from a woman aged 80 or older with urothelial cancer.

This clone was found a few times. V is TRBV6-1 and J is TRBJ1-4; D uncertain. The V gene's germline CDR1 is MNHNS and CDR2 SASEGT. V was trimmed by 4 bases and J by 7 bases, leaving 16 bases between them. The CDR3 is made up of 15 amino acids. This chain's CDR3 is CASSGQRVGPEKLFF. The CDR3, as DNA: TGTGCCAGCAGTGGCCAGAGGGTGGGTCCTGAAAAACTGTTTTTT.

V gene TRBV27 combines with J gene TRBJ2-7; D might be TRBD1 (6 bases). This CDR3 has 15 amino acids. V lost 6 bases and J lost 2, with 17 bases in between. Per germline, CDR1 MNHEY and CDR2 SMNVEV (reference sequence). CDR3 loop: CASRTTGQRAYEQYF. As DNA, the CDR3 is TGTGCCAGCAGGACAACAGGACAGAGGGCCTACGAGCAGTACTTC.

The CDR3 bases are TGTGCCAGCAGCTTAGTTGGGGCTTCAACTGAGCAGTTCTTC. As protein: CASSLVGASTEQFF. V is TRBV7-2 and J is TRBJ2-1, with a weak D call TRBD1 (5 bases). Germline V gene lookup returns CDR1 SGHTA and CDR2 FQGNSA. The V gene lost 1 base and the J gene lost 9 bases, with 13 bases spanning the gap. This CDR3 comprises 14 residues. Full variable domain (remainder filled in from reference TRBV7-2 and TRBJ2-1): GAGVSQSPSNKVTEKGKDVELRCDPISGHTALYWYRQSLGQGLEFLIYFQGNSAPDKSGLPSDRFSAERTGGSVSTLTIQRTQQEDSAVYLCASSLVGASTEQFFGPGTRLTVL.

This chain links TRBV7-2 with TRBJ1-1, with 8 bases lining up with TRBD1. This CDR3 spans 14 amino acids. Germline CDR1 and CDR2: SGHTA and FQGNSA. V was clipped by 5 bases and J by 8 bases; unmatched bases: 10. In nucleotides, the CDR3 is TGTGCCAGCAGCAGGACAGGGAAAATCTTAGAAGCTTTCTTT. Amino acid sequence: CASSRTGKILEAFF.

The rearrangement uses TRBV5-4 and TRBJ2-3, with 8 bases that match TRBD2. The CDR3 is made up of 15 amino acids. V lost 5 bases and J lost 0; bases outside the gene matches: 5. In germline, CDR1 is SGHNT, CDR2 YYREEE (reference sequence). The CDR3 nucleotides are TGTGCCAGCAGAAGCACTAGCGGTAGCACAGATACGCAGTATTTT. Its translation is CASRSTSGSTDTQYF. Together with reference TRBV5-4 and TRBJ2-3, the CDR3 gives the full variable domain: ETGVTQSPTHLIKTRGQQVTLRCSSQSGHNTVSWYQQALGQGPQFIFQYYREEENGRGNFPPRFSGLQFPNYSSELNVNALELDDSALYLCASRSTSGSTDTQYFGPGTRLTVL.

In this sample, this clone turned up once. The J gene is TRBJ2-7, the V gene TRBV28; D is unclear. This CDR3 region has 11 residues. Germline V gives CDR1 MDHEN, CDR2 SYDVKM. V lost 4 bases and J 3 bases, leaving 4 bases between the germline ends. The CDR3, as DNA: TGTGCCAGCAGTTCGGGCTACGAGCAGTACTTC. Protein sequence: CASSSGYEQYF. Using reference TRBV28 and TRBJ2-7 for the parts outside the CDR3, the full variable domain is DVKVTQSSRYLVKRTGEKVFLECVQDMDHENMFWYRQDPGLGLRLIYFSYDVKMKEKGDIPEGYSVSREKKERFSLILESASTNQTSMYLCASSSGYEQYFGPGTRLTVT.

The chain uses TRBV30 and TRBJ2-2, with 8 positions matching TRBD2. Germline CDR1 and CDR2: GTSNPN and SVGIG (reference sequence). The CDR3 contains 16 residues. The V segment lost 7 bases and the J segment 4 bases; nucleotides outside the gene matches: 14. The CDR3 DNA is TGTGCCTCCACGGGAGGGGTTTCCAGGGTCACCGGGGAGCTGTTTTTT. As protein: CASTGGVSRVTGELFF. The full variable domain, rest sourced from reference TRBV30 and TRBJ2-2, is SQTIHQWPATLVQPVGSPLSLECTVEGTSNPNLYWYRQAAGRGLQLLFYSVGIGQISSEVPQNLSASRPQDRQFILSSKKLLLSDSGFYLCASTGGVSRVTGELFFGEGSRLTVL.

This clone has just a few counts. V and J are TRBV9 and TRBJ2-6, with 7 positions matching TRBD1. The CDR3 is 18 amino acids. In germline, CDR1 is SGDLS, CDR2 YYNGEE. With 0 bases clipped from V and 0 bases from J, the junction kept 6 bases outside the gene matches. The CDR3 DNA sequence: TGTGCCAGCAGCGTAGGAGGGACAGTATACTCTGGGGCCAACGTCCTGACTTTC. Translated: CASSVGGTVYSGANVLTF.

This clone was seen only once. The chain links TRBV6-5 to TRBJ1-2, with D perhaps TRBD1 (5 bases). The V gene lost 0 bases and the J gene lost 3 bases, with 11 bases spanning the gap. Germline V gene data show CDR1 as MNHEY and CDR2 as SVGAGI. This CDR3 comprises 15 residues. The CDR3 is CASSYSYRSYYGYTF. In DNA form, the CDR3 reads TGTGCCAGCAGTTACTCATACAGGAGCTACTATGGCTACACCTTC.

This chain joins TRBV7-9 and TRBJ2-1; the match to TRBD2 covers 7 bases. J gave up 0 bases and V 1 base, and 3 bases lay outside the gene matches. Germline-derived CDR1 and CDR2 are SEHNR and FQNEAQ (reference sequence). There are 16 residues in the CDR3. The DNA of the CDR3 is TGTGCCAGCAGCTTAGTAAGCGGGATCTCCTACAATGAGCAGTTCTTC. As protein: CASSLVSGISYNEQFF. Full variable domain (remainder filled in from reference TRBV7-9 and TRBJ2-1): DTGVSQNPRHKITKRGQNVTFRCDPISEHNRLYWYRQTLGQGPEFLTYFQNEAQLEKSRLLSDRFSAERPKGSFSTLEIQRTEQGDSAMYLCASSLVSGISYNEQFFGPGTRLTVL.

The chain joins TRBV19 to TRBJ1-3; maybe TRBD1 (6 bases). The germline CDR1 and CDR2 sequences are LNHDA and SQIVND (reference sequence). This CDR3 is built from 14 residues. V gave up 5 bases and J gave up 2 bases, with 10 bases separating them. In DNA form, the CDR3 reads TGTGCCAGTAGTTCGCGACAGGCTGGAAACACCATATATTTT. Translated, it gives CASSSRQAGNTIYF.

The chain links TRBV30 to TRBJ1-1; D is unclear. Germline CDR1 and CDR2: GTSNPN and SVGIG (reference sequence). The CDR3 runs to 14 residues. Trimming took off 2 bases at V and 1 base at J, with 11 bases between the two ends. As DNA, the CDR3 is TGTGCCTGGAGTTGGGCCACTTCGAACACTGAAGCTTTCTTT. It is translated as CAWSWATSNTEAFF.

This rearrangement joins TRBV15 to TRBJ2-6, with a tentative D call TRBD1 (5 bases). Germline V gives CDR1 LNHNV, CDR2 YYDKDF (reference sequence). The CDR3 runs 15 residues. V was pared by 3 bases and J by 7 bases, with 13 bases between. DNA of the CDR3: TGTGCCACCAGCAGCGACAGAGCCTCAGCCAACGTCCTGACTTTC. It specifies CATSSDRASANVLTF.

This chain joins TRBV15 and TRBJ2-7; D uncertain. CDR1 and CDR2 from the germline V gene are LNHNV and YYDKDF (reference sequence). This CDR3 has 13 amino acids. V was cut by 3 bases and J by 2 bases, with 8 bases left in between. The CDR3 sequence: CATSSDLAYEQYF. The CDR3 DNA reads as TGTGCCACCAGCAGTGATTTAGCCTACGAGCAGTACTTC.

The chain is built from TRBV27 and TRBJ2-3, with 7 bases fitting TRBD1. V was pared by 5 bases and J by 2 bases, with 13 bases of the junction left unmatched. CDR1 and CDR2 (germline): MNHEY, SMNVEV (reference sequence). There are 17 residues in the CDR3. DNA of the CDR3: TGTGCCAGCAGTCGGGACAGCCACTTTGCGTACACAGATACGCAGTATTTT. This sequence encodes CASSRDSHFAYTDTQYF.

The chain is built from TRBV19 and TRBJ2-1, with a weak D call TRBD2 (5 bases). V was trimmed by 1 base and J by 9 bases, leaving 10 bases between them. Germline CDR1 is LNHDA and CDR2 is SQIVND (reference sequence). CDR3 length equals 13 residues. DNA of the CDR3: TGTGCCAGTAGTATAGTCGGGGAGACTGAGCAGTTCTTC. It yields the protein CASSIVGETEQFF.

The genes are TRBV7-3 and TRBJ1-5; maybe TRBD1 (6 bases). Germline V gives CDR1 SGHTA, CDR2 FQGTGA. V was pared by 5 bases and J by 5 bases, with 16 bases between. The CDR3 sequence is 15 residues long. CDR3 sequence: CASSLIGGGDQPQHF. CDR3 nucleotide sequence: TGTGCCAGCAGCCTTATTGGGGGGGGCGATCAGCCCCAGCATTTT. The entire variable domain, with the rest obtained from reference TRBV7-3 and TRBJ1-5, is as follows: GAGVSQTPSNKVTEKGKYVELRCDPISGHTALYWYRQSLGQGPEFLIYFQGTGAADDSGLPNDRFFAVRPEGSVSTLKIQRTERGDSAVYLCASSLIGGGDQPQHFGDGTRLSIL.